The clone carrying this T cell receptor (beta chain) was seen ten or more times. TCRbeta library preparation incorporated unique molecular identifiers. Using its own MiXCR run on the PCR reads, TCRdb lists one record per CDR3 protein. The sample records more than 250,000 distinct CDR3 sequences, almost 10% being singletons. This entry belongs to a study of T-cell reconstitution after alpha-beta-depleted transplantation in children. Material: PBMCs from the stem cell graft donor, obtained from the stem cell graft. This clonotype originated in a human donor who donated a stem cell graft to a child with SCID.

CDR3 nucleotides: TGTGCCAGCACCATAACCGGGACAGGGAACGAGCAGTACTTC. Translating it yields CASTITGTGNEQYF. The V call is TRBV12-3 or TRBV12-4, the J call TRBJ2-7; TRBD1 matches 9 bases. This CDR3 comprises 14 residues. The V and J ends lost 7 bases and 5 bases, in that order; junction bases with no gene match: 9.